Each of the 19 T cell receptor beta chains below was sequenced from the same sample in a study of response to subunit inactivated influenza vaccine. MiXCR was run by TCRdb on the RT-PCR reads, yielding one entry per CDR3 protein. The data hold 650,000 to 700,000 distinct CDR3 sequences, with more than 15% observed a single time. The sample was PBMCs from blood, taken approximately 12 days after vaccination. The receptors originated from a man between 50 and 59 years old who received an inactivated influenza vaccine.

This clonotype was counted only a few times. This chain links TRBV3-1 with TRBJ2-1; D unresolved. The CDR3 runs to 13 residues. CDR1 and CDR2 (germline): LGHDT, YNNKEL (reference sequence). Trimming cost V 1 base and J 6 bases, with 7 bases left between them. CDR3 loop: CASSQGGRNEQFF. CDR3 in DNA: TGTGCCAGCAGCCAAGGGGGTCGCAATGAGCAGTTCTTC.

The chain employs TRBV12-3 or TRBV12-4 and TRBJ2-2, with 9 bases fitting TRBD2. The trim removed 6 bases at V and 6 bases at J, leaving 8 bases unmatched. This CDR3 region has 15 residues. Here the CDR3 DNA reads TGTGCCAGCAGCTCGCCGGGACTAGCTCCCGGGGAGCTGTTTTTT. Protein sequence: CASSSPGLAPGELFF.

This clonotype appeared a few times. CDR3 in amino acids: CASSVEGGRWTGELFF. In nucleotides, the CDR3 is TGTGCCAGCAGCGTCGAGGGCGGGCGATGGACCGGGGAGCTGTTTTTT. V is TRBV9 and J is TRBJ2-2; D is perhaps TRBD2 (5 bases). Germline loops: CDR1 SGDLS, CDR2 YYNGEE. Between the trimmed V and J ends, which lost 2 bases and 5 bases, there was a span of 16 bases. The CDR3 totals 16 residues. Full variable domain (remainder filled in from reference TRBV9 and TRBJ2-2): DSGVTQTPKHLITATGQRVTLRCSPRSGDLSVYWYQQSLDQGLQFLIQYYNGEERAKGNILERFSAQQFPDLHSELNLSSLELGDSALYFCASSVEGGRWTGELFFGEGSRLTVL.

This sequence joins TRBV3-1 and TRBJ2-2, with D tentatively TRBD2 (5 bases). CDR1 and CDR2 (germline): LGHDT, YNNKEL (reference sequence). V was clipped by 1 base and J by 6 bases, with 12 bases between them. The CDR3 totals 15 residues. CDR3 nucleotide sequence: TGTGCCAGCAGCCAAGTTCAAAAGGAGGCCGGGGAGCTGTTTTTT. This codes for CASSQVQKEAGELFF.

This rearrangement joins TRBV12-3 or TRBV12-4 to TRBJ2-2, with D unresolved. With 3 bases removed from V and 5 bases from J, the gap between germline ends came to 10 bases. The CDR3 has 14 amino acids. The CDR3 spells CASSLDGQTGELFF. Here the CDR3 DNA reads TGTGCCAGCAGTTTGGACGGTCAGACCGGGGAGCTGTTTTTT.

Many counts were recorded for this clonotype. The chain uses TRBV10-3 and TRBJ1-3; no clear D gene. There are 15 residues in the CDR3. V was shortened by 2 bases and J by 8 bases, with 16 bases between the two germline ends. In germline, CDR1 is ENHRY, CDR2 SYGVKD. The DNA for the CDR3 is TGTGCCATCAGTGAGCTAGGACTTTTGGTGGACACCATATATTTT. Translated, it gives CAISELGLLVDTIYF.

The rearrangement uses TRBV7-2 and TRBJ2-7, with D perhaps matching TRBD1 or TRBD2 (5 bases each). The CDR3 has 15 residues. Trimming removed 7 bases from V and 3 bases from J, with 19 bases in between. Germline V lookup: CDR1 SGHTA, CDR2 FQGNSA. The CDR3 nucleotides are TGTGCCAGCATGCTGCTTCCGGGGCTGGGCTACGAGCAGTACTTC. Translating it yields CASMLLPGLGYEQYF.

The count of this clonotype is one. At one of its ends the junction is not consistent with the germline gene, which may arise from a read error. The CDR3 nucleotides read TGCGCCAGCAGCCATGGACAGGGCTCTGGGGCCAACGTCATGACTTTC. It is translated as CASSHGQGSGANVMTF. This chain joins TRBV4-3 and TRBJ2-6, with 8 bases fitting TRBD1. CDR3 length: 16 amino acids. The germline gives CDR1 LGHNA, CDR2 YSLEER.

This clonotype has a handful of counts. CDR3: CASSPQGFQETQYF. The CDR3 bases are TGTGCCAGCAGTCCTCAGGGTTTCCAAGAGACCCAGTACTTC. The chain joins TRBV6-1 to TRBJ2-5; TRBD1 might be the D (5 bases). Per germline, CDR1 MNHNS and CDR2 SASEGT. V was cut by 5 bases and J by 1 base, with 11 bases left in between. This CDR3 has 14 amino acids.

This clonotype was observed a handful of times. The rearrangement uses TRBV4-3 and TRBJ2-5; 7 nucleotides match TRBD1. The CDR3 covers 15 residues. Germline V gives CDR1 LGHNA, CDR2 YSLEER. Trimming at V came to 0 bases and at J to 4 bases, leaving 5 bases not matched to a gene. The DNA for the CDR3 is TGCGCCAGCAGCCAAGATCTGACAGGGACAGAGACCCAGTACTTC. As protein: CASSQDLTGTETQYF.

The rearrangement uses TRBV5-8 and TRBJ2-7; D uncertain. CDR1 is SGHTS and CDR2 is YDEGEE in the germline V gene. V lost 8 bases and J lost 2, with 14 bases in between. This CDR3 contains 13 residues. The chain's CDR3 is CASRLVGTYEQYF. The CDR3 DNA sequence: TGTGCCAGTCGTCTCGTGGGTACCTACGAGCAGTACTTC.

This chain connects TRBV4-3 to TRBJ2-7; 13 bases fit TRBD2. The J segment lost 5 bases and the V segment lost 1 base, leaving 2 bases of the junction unmatched. CDR3 length: 15 amino acids. CDR1 and CDR2 from the germline V gene are LGHNA and YSLEER. As DNA, the CDR3 is TGCGCCAGCAGCCAAGGGACTAGCGGGAGAGACGAGCAGTACTTC. Translation: CASSQGTSGRDEQYF.

This clonotype occurred a few times. The genes are TRBV6-5 and TRBJ2-1; TRBD1 aligns across 8 bases. The CDR3 totals 16 residues. V was clipped by 2 bases and J by 8 bases; unmatched bases: 11. Per the germline V gene, CDR1 is MNHEY and CDR2 is SVGAGI. DNA of the CDR3: TGTGCCAGCAGTTACGACCGACAGGGGAGATATTATGAGCAGTTCTTC. Translation gives CASSYDRQGRYYEQFF.

This clonotype was observed a handful of times. CDR3 residues: CASNPDRYSNQPQHF. Written as DNA, the CDR3 is TGTGCCAGCAACCCGGACAGGTATAGCAATCAGCCCCAGCATTTT. J is TRBJ1-5 and V is TRBV6-2 or TRBV6-3; 7 bases map to TRBD1. The CDR3 is 15 residues long. The V and J ends lost 7 bases and 0 bases, in that order; junction bases with no gene match: 6. Germline CDR1 and CDR2: MNHEY and SVGEGT.

This clonotype was detected many times. The V and J genes are TRBV29-1 and TRBJ2-7, with D hard to call. The germline CDR1 and CDR2 sequences are SQVTM and ANQGSEA. The CDR3 runs 14 residues. Trimming pared 0 bases from V and 3 bases from J, leaving 12 bases between. The CDR3 loop reads CSVEDSGQGYEQYF. Written as DNA, the CDR3 is TGCAGCGTTGAAGATTCAGGCCAAGGCTACGAGCAGTACTTC.

This clonotype has more than one count but fewer than ten. The rearrangement uses TRBV20-1 and TRBJ2-2; no reliable D call. Trimming removed 2 bases from V and 5 bases from J, with 12 bases in between. CDR3 size: 14 residues. From germline, CDR1 is DFQATT and CDR2 SNEGSKA (reference sequence). This CDR3 is CSARMRKGTGELFF. In DNA form, the CDR3 reads TGCAGTGCTAGAATGCGAAAAGGGACCGGGGAGCTGTTTTTT.

This clonotype came up a few times. The chain recombines TRBV28 with TRBJ2-4; 8 positions match TRBD1. V dropped 5 bases and J dropped 3; count of bases not matched to a gene: 3. This CDR3 spans 14 amino acids. Germline CDR1 reads MDHEN; CDR2 reads SYDVKM. The CDR3 is CASSHTGGKNIQYF. The DNA for the CDR3 is TGTGCCAGCAGTCACACAGGGGGCAAAAACATTCAGTACTTC.

The chain has TRBV6-2 or TRBV6-3 and TRBJ1-5; D unclear. Germline-derived CDR1 and CDR2 are MNHEY and SVGEGT. Trimming pared 6 bases from V and 5 bases from J, leaving 14 bases between. This CDR3 has 14 amino acids. The DNA for the CDR3 is TGTGCCAGCAGGCTTAATCCGACCGATCAGCCCCAGCATTTT. Translated: CASRLNPTDQPQHF.

The chain is built from TRBV7-8 and TRBJ2-3, with 9 nucleotides matching TRBD1. The germline gives CDR1 SGHVS, CDR2 FQNEAQ. The CDR3 has 16 amino acids. With V trimmed by 6 bases and J by 3 bases, 10 bases remained unmatched. The CDR3 DNA reads as TGTGCCAGCAGTTTGATGTGGGGACAGGGAACAGATACGCAGTATTTT. Its protein product is CASSLMWGQGTDTQYF.